Listed here is a single T cell receptor (beta chain). Which antigen it targets is not known. One junction end does not reproduce the germline sequence, and a read error may be involved. A second Seattle source provided samples from volunteer blood donors who had recovered from COVID-19. The collaborating institutions used their own protocols to collect whole blood in K2EDTA tubes. For TCRbeta analysis, collaborators shipped samples as frozen whole blood, isolated PBMCs, or DNA extracted from either of those sample types. CDR1 SGHTA and CDR2 FQGNSA were looked up in the germline V gene. The CDR3, from cysteine to phenylalanine, totals 13 residues. Here the CDR3 DNA is all that survives: 39 bases in frame from base 1. This record comes from a study of blood T cell repertoires in COVID-19 (dated by TCRdb to the early 2020s). General notes on the study: The collaborator samples originated in the United States, Italy and Spain and spanned the acute and convalescent phases of COVID-19. Where available, HLA class I and class II types were obtained from metadata supplied by the sample provider rather than from assay-based typing. The repertoires were made available in a free public database intended to serve as a resource for research on the immune response to SARS-CoV-2. Deeply sampled blood TCRbeta repertoires from subjects exposed to, actively infected with, or recovered from COVID-19 were included in the dataset. Samples came from the ongoing ImmuneRACE study (first 160 participants) plus 1,254 subjects from 6 global collaborators. A de-identified subject ID, COVID-19 status, age in years and sex were almost always included in the sample metadata. The prospective study material was composed of cDNA or gDNA derived from T cells, B-cell-depleted T cells, or PBMCs. What the authors observed across the whole study: How much clinical and demographic metadata was included differed by source and by participant, and the metadata was provided uncurated.

TCRbeta CDR3 regions were amplified from genomic DNA by means of the immunoSEQ Assay, a bias-controlled multiplex PCR. The published analysis was carried out like this. The number of nucleated cells in each sample was estimated from the amplification of reference gene primers within the assay. Sequence reads were collapsed and filtered to measure the absolute abundance of every unique TCRbeta CDR3 rearrangement. Productive Simpson clonality was computed per sample as the square root of Simpson's diversity index over productive rearrangements. The source is immuneACCESS, and TCRdb retained only in-frame sequences with V and J called. Part of the clones is not carried over; for the studies checked, unresolved V genes explain less than half of this, and the remainder is unexplained. V, J and clone size are taken as reported in that table, and D and trimming were inferred from the DNA itself. Here the sample has approximately 200,000 clones; around nine tenths occur a single time. The ten top clones hold approximately 6.2% of the sample.

The sequencing sample was made of peripheral blood. The V and J genes are TRBV7-2 and TRBJ2-7; TRBD1 matches 8 bases in the middle. This sequence originates from a man aged 60 to 75 who had recovered from COVID-19. The CDR3 corresponds to CASSLDRGDEQYF. The bases read TGTGCCAGCAGTTTAGACAGGGGCGACGAGCAGTACTTC.